Only one count was recorded for the clone carrying this T cell receptor (beta chain). Its antigen is unidentified. A much larger clone differs by one base, so this may be a read error. The data originate from a study of breast tumors, draining lymph nodes, adjacent tissues. Points from the study as a whole: That most tumor T cells come from lymph nodes remained unproven. Luminal-like breast cancer showed significantly greater tumor-nontumor repertoire similarity than basal-like breast cancer did. Findings are consistent with lymph node origin and intratumoral expansion of most tumor T cells.

TCRdb reprocessed the multiplex PCR reads via MiXCR and lists one record per CDR3 protein. The profile shows around 130,000 distinct CDR3 sequences, roughly 20% of them singletons. Axillary draining lymph nodes of breast cancer patients supplied the node samples. The TCR originated in a female donor with breast cancer. Some clones in this sample may be carry-over from other donors' samples. Material for sequencing was axillary lymph node tissue.

CDR3 sequence: CASSLNAGTGGTQYF. CDR3 DNA sequence: TGTGCCAGCAGCCTCAACGCCGGGACTGGAGGGACCCAGTACTTC. This rearrangement joins TRBV14 to TRBJ2-5; D possibly corresponds to TRBD2 (6 bases). Germline CDR1 is SGHDN and CDR2 is FVKESK. The CDR3 spans 15 residues. The germline V and J ends were trimmed by 4 bases and 7 bases, with 19 bases remaining between them.